Listed below are T cell receptor beta chains from one sample, sequenced in a study of cytomegalovirus exposure and HLA in healthy donors. Data came from immunoSEQ multiplex PCR; TCRdb stores just in-frame clones and leaves some out. The sample consists of 150,000 to 200,000 clones, 80% to 90% of them appearing once. Material for sequencing was PBMCs. Receptors were obtained from a woman between 25 and 40 years old in good health and CMV-seronegative. Both conserved end residues are trimmed from each CDR3. Only some rows state a clone size, as once, few, many or a class for expanded clones.

TRBV13,.,TRBJ1-2,ATLQGSDMLGGYT
TRBV6-1,.,TRBJ2-7,ASSDPRDRSLEQY
TRBV4-3,.,TRBJ1-5,ASSPATSSSQPQH
TRBV6-5,.,TRBJ2-5,ASSHIQGRGETQY
TRBV7-2,few,TRBJ1-2,ASSLGVMEGYT
TRBV5-1,.,TRBJ2-1,ASSPGLAGAFEQF
TRBV15,.,TRBJ2-5,ATSRDPRQGETQY
TRBV5-4,.,TRBJ2-2,ASSLGTSGELF
TRBV29-1,.,TRBJ1-1,SVEWTGEVAF
TRBV5-6,.,TRBJ2-3,ASSFSRVGDTQY
TRBV5-1,.,TRBJ2-6,ASSPTGSSGANVLT